This TCR beta chain was observed in a study of blood T cell repertoires in COVID-19. Looking at the study overall: The analysed material was cDNA or gDNA that came from T cells, B-cell-depleted T cells, or PBMCs.

Original methodology: Quantification of nucleated cells was approximated via reference gene primer amplification. Using immunoSEQ multiplex PCR, the repertoire was profiled, and TCRdb retains in-frame clones only, with some absent. V, J and clone size reflect that table, while D and trimming were determined from the DNA. The table includes approximately 140,000 clones, roughly 84% detected once. Trimming removed 0 bases from V and 17 bases from J; junction bases left unmatched: 11. The CDR3 sequence is 14 residues long. CDR1 is SGHDT and CDR2 is YYEEEE in the germline V gene. The clonotype was recovered from a woman older than 75 with acute or convalescent COVID-19. This chain connects TRBV5-6 to TRBJ1-4, with 9 bases fitting TRBD1. Sample: peripheral blood. The CDR3: CASSLEGTGSGEFF. The CDR3 DNA is TGTGCCAGCAGCTTGGAGGGGACAGGGTCCGGTGAATTTTTT.